This entry describes one TCR beta chain. The repertoire was sequenced with immunoSEQ multiplex PCR; TCRdb's copy has only in-frame clones and lacks some. The sample carries about 2.2 million clones, more than 85% recorded once. Naive CD8 cells were CD45RO-negative, positively selected for CCR7, excluding terminally differentiated effector memory CD45RA+ cells. The data were taken from a study of shared clonotypes between healthy human individuals. Germline V gives CDR1 ENHRY, CDR2 SYGVKD. CDR3 length: 17 residues. Trimming left V 7 bases short and J 0 bases short, with 19 bases between. Sequenced: naive CD8+ T cells from PBMCs. The sequence came from a man between 18 and 29 years old in good health. Some clones in this sample may be carry-over from other donors' samples. V usage is TRBV10-3 and J usage is TRBJ1-3, with a possible D match to TRBD1 (5 bases). CDR3 in amino acids: CAITPNKGIFSGNTIYF. In nucleotides, the CDR3 is TGTGCCATCACCCCTAACAAGGGGATTTTCTCTGGAAACACCATATATTTT.